This T cell receptor (beta chain) is drawn from a study of shared clonotypes between healthy human individuals. About the research overall: Plates per donor: three CD4 naive, three CD4 memory, two CD8 naive, one CD8 memory.

Study findings and constraints: Donors were few, which limited the genetic and exposure-history diversity represented. Naive CD4 clonotypes overlapped across several donors at around 4.8%.

Profiled with immunoSEQ multiplex PCR; TCRdb holds only in-frame clones, not every one. The sample lists 650,000 to 800,000 clones, 90% to 95% seen once, with 24% in the top ten. CD45RO-negative CD8 cells positively selected for CCR7 made up the naive population, which excluded terminally differentiated effector memory CD45RA+ cells. About this clone itself: Its antigen remains unidentified.

This CDR3 has 16 residues. Germline CDR1 reads LGHNA; CDR2 reads YNFKEQ. V was trimmed by 0 bases and J by 6 bases, leaving 15 bases between them. The receptor comes from a man aged 25-40 years in good health. Sequenced input: naive CD8+ T cells sorted from blood. V gene TRBV4-2 combines with J gene TRBJ2-1, with D hard to call. The CDR3 nucleotides are TGTGCCAGCAGCCAAGAACCTGCAGTACATCTCAATGAGCAGTTCTTC. This encodes CASSQEPAVHLNEQFF.